This T cell receptor beta chain derives from a study of tumor and adjacent non-tumor tissue in lung cancer. In the study overall: Samples averaged about 4.17 million productive TCRbeta reads each.

There are a few counts of this clonotype. CDR3 length equals 15 residues. V was clipped by 4 bases and J by 6 bases, with 17 bases between them. TCRbeta libraries were built with three rounds of nested PCR, modified from ARM-PCR. TCRdb reprocessed the multiplex PCR reads with MiXCR, giving one entry per CDR3 protein. Of 65,000 to 90,000 distinct CDR3 sequences detected, approximately 68% appear once; the ten largest clones hold roughly 13%. RNA was extracted from bulk tissue without any cell sorting. The origin of this receptor is a woman in her sixties or seventies with non-small cell lung cancer. Sequences were obtained from lung tumor tissue. This chain uses TRBV23-1 with TRBJ2-3, with D perhaps TRBD2 (5 bases). TRBV23-1 is noted as an ORF with a role that remains uncertain. The CDR3 DNA follows: TGCGCCAGCAGTCCCGGGGAACAGAAACAGGATACGCAGTATTTT. Amino acid sequence: CASSPGEQKQDTQYF.